The entry below describes one T cell receptor beta chain. What it binds is unknown. These data come from a study of spatial heterogeneity in lung cancer. The overall study: TCR and UMI combinations that were unique each appeared, on average, more than ten times in raw reads. Study-wide findings and caveats: Quantities of ubiquitous and regional expanded TCRs paralleled ubiquitous and regional nonsynonymous mutations, respectively. Counts of expanded alpha and beta TCRs within tumors tracked the tumor nonsynonymous mutation count.

Per the germline V gene, CDR1 is SNHLY and CDR2 is FYNNEI. The V gene lost 7 bases and the J gene lost 4 bases, with 13 bases spanning the gap. This CDR3 is built from 14 residues. Each molecule of TCR cDNA was tagged with one unique molecular identifier. TCRdb analysed the 5' RACE reads with MiXCR anew, one entry per CDR3 protein. Among around 100,000 distinct CDR3 sequences listed, under 4.5% were seen once. Time point reported: sample taken at primary tumor resection. The donors, 60 to 80 patients with untreated early-stage non-small cell lung cancer, provided the samples. The clonotype originates from a male donor with early-stage non-small cell lung cancer. The V gene is TRBV2, the J gene TRBJ2-2; perhaps TRBD1 as D (6 bases). The source was lung tumor tissue, collected at surgery. The DNA for the CDR3 is TGTGCCAGCATAGGGACACTGAGCACCGGGGAGCTGTTTTTT. Its translation is CASIGTLSTGELFF.